This T cell receptor beta chain was captured by sequencing in a study of siplizumab effects on memory and regulatory T cells. About this clone itself: The antigen is not known.

Profiling relied on immunoSEQ multiplex PCR, and the TCRdb table lists in-frame clones only, not all of them. The profile shows tens of thousands of clones, 89% of them singletons. The CDR3 has 13 residues. V was pared by 5 bases and J by 2 bases, with 9 bases between. Germline V gene sequence: CDR1 KGHSH, CDR2 LQKENI. Study-wide findings and caveats: Most alloreactive clones went unmapped to unstimulated subsets; only a minor fraction mapped. The Treg-derived share of mappable alloreactive CD4+ clones averaged approximately 71% with siplizumab and 26.9% in controls.

Material for sequencing was naive CD4+ T cells sorted from blood. The gene calls are TRBV18 and TRBJ1-1, with D maybe TRBD1 (5 bases). The receptor was derived from a human donor in good health. CDR3 bases: TGTGCCAGCTCATCAGGGTCTAACACTGAAGCTTTCTTT. It yields the protein CASSSGSNTEAFF.